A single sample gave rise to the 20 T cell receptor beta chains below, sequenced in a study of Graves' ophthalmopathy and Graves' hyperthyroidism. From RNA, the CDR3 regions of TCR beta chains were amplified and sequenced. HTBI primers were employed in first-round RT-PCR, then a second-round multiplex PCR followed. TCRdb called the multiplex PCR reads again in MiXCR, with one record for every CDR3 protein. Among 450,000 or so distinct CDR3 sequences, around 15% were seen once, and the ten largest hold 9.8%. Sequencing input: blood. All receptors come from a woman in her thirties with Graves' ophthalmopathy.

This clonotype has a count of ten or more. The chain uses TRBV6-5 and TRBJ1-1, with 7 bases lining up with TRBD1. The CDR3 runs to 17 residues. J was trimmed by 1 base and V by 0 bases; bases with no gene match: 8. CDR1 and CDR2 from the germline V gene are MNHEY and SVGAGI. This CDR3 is CASSYSSGKGANTEAFF. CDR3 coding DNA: TGTGCCAGCAGTTACTCAAGCGGCAAGGGGGCGAACACTGAAGCTTTCTTT.

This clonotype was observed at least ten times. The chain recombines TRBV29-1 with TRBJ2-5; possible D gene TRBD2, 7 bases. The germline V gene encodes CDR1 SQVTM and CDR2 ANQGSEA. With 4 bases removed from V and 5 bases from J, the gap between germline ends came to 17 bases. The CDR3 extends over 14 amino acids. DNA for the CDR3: TGCAGCGTTGCTTTACAACAGGGAGGGGAGACCCAGTACTTC. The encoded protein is CSVALQQGGETQYF.

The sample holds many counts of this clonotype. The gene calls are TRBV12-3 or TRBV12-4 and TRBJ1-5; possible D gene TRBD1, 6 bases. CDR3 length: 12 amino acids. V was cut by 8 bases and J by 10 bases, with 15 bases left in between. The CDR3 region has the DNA TGTGCCAGCGCGGGACAAGCCGGCCCCCAGCATTTT. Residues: CASAGQAGPQHF.

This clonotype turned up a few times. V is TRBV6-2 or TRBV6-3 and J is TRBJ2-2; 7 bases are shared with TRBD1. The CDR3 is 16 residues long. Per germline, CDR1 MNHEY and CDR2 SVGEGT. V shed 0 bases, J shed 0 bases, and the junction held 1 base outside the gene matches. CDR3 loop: CASSYSDRSNTGELFF. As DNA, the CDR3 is TGTGCCAGCAGTTACTCGGACAGGTCGAACACCGGGGAGCTGTTTTTT.

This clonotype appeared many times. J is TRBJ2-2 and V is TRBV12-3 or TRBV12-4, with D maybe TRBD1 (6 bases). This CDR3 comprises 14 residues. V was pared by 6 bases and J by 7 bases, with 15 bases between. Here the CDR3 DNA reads TGTGCCAGCAGGTGGACAGCTGGAATCGGGGAGCTGTTTTTT. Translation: CASRWTAGIGELFF.

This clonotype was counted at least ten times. The CDR3 sequence is CSARTGNSPLHF. CDR3 DNA sequence: TGCAGTGCTAGAACAGGGAATTCACCCCTCCACTTT. This chain joins TRBV20-1 and TRBJ1-6; maybe TRBD1 (6 bases). The ends were cut back, 2 bases at V and 7 bases at J, with 6 bases in the middle. The CDR3 runs 12 residues. Germline CDR1 reads DFQATT; CDR2 reads SNEGSKA (reference sequence).

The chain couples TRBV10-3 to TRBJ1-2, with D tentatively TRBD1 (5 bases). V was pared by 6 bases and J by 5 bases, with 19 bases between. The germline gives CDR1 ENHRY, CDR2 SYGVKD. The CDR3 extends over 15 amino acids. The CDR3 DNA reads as TGTGCCATCAGCCGGCGGACACGGATGAATTATGGCTACACCTTC. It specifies CAISRRTRMNYGYTF.

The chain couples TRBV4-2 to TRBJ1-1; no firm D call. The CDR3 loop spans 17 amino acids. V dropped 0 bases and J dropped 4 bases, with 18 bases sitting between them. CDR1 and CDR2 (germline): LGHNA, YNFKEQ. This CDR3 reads CASSQDIDSALVTEAFF. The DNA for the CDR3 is TGTGCCAGCAGCCAAGATATCGATTCGGCACTAGTCACTGAAGCTTTCTTT.

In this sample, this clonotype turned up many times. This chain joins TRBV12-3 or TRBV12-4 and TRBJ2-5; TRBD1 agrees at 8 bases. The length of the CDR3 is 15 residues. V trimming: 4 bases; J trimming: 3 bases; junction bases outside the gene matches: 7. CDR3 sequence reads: CASSSPLTGEETQYF. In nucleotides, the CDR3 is TGTGCCAGCAGTTCCCCCCTGACAGGGGAAGAGACCCAGTACTTC.

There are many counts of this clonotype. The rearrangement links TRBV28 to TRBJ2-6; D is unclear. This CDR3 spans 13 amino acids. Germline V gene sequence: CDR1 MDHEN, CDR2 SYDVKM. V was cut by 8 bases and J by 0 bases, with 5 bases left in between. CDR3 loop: CASHPSGANVLTF. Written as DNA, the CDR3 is TGTGCCAGCCACCCCTCTGGGGCCAACGTCCTGACTTTC.

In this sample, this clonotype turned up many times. CDR3 loop: CASSYLRQLPYEQYF. CDR3 DNA: TGCGCCAGCAGCTACCTAAGGCAATTACCCTACGAGCAGTACTTC. This rearrangement joins TRBV5-1 to TRBJ2-7; D remains unclear. Germline V lookup: CDR1 SGHRS, CDR2 YFSETQ. The CDR3 totals 15 residues. V was pared by 3 bases and J by 2 bases, with 15 bases between.

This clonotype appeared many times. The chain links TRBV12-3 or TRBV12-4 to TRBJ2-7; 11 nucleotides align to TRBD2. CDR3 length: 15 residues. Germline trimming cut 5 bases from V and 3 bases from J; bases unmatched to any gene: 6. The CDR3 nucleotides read TGTGCCAGCAGTGTCACTAGCGGGGGCCTCTACGAGCAGTACTTC. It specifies CASSVTSGGLYEQYF.

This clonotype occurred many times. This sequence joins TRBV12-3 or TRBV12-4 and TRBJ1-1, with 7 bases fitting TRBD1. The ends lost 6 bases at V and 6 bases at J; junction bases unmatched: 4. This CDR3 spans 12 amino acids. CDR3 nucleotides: TGTGCCAGCAGCTCGGGACAGCCTGAAGCTTTCTTT. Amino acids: CASSSGQPEAFF.

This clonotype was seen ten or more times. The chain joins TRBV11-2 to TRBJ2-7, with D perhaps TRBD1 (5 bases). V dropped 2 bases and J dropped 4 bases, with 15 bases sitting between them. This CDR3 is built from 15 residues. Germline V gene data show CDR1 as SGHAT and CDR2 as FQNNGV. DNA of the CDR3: TGTGCCAGCAGCTTAAGTCAGGGATCGGGTTACGAGCAGTACTTC. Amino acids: CASSLSQGSGYEQYF. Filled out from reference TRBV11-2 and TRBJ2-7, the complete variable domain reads EAGVAQSPRYKIIEKRQSVAFWCNPISGHATLYWYQQILGQGPKLLIQFQNNGVVDDSQLPKDRFSAERLKGVDSTLKIQPAKLEDSAVYLCASSLSQGSGYEQYFGPGTRLTVT.

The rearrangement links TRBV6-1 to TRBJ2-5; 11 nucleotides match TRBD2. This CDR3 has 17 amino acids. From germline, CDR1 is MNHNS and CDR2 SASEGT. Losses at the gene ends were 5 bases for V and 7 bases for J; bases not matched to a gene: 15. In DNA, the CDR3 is TGTGCCAGCAGTCCCGGGACTAGCGGTTCCCCGGTAGTGACCCAGTACTTC. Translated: CASSPGTSGSPVVTQYF.

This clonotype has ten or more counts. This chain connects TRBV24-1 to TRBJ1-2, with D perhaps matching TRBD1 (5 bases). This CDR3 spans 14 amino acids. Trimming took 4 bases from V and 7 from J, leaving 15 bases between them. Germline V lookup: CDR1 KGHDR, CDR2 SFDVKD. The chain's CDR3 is CATSEPGPLCGYTF. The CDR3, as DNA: TGTGCCACCAGTGAGCCGGGACCCCTCTGTGGCTACACCTTC.

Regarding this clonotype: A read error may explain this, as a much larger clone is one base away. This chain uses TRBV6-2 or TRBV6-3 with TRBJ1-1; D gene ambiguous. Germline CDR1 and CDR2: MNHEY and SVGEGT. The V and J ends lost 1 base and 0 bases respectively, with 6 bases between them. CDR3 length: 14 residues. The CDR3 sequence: CASSYFLLNTEAFF. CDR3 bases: TGTGCCAGCAGTTACTTTCTTTTGAACACTGAAGCTTTCTTT.

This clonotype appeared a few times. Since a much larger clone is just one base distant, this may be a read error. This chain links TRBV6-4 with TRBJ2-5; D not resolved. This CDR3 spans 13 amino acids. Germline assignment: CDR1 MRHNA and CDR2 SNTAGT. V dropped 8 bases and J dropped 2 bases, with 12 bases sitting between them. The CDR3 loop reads CASGRLYQETQYF. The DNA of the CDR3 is TGTGCCAGCGGTAGACTGTATCAAGAGACCCAGTACTTC.

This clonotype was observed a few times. The CDR3 DNA sequence: TGTGCCAGCAGCCAAGATCTAGTGCAGACCCAGTACTTC. Protein product: CASSQDLVQTQYF. J is TRBJ2-5 and V is TRBV3-1, with no clear D. V lost 0 bases and J 6 bases, leaving 8 bases between the germline ends. From germline, CDR1 is LGHDT and CDR2 YNNKEL (reference sequence). This CDR3 is built from 13 residues.

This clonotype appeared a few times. The CDR3 reads CSARAPQGSYNSPLHF. CDR3 nucleotides: TGCAGTGCTAGAGCCCCTCAGGGGTCCTATAATTCACCCCTCCACTTT. V usage is TRBV20-1 and J usage is TRBJ1-6, with TRBD1 as a possible D gene (6 bases). V was clipped by 1 base and J by 1 base, with 11 bases between them. CDR3 length: 16 residues. Germline V gives CDR1 DFQATT, CDR2 SNEGSKA (reference sequence).